This T cell receptor (beta chain) comes out of a study of cytomegalovirus exposure and HLA in healthy donors. In regard to this clone: The antigen remains undetermined.

Trimming left V 7 bases short and J 3 bases short, with 12 bases between. Germline assignment: CDR1 SNHLY and CDR2 FYNNEI. This CDR3 region has 14 residues. Study-wide results and limits: Per a prior analysis, the majority of TCR beta V segments were productive roughly 90% or roughly 30% of the time.

PCR amplification relied on 60 Vbeta primers (plus 13 Jbeta primers). Profiling relied on immunoSEQ multiplex PCR, and the TCRdb table lists in-frame clones only, not all of them. The sample lists 130,000 or so clones; more than 60% were seen once. Sequencing used PBMCs. The TCR was taken from a man aged 35-49 years in good health and CMV-seronegative. The chain recombines TRBV2 with TRBJ2-2, with a weak D call TRBD1 (5 bases). The CDR3 reads CASMGLVDTGELFF. As DNA, the CDR3 is TGTGCCAGCATGGGGCTAGTTGACACCGGGGAGCTGTTTTTT. Supplemented by reference TRBV2 and TRBJ2-2, the full variable domain reads EPEVTQTPSHQVTQMGQEVILRCVPISNHLYFYWYRQILGQKVEFLVSFYNNEISEKSEIFDDQFSVERPDGSNFTLKIRSTKLEDSAMYFCASMGLVDTGELFFGEGSRLTVL.